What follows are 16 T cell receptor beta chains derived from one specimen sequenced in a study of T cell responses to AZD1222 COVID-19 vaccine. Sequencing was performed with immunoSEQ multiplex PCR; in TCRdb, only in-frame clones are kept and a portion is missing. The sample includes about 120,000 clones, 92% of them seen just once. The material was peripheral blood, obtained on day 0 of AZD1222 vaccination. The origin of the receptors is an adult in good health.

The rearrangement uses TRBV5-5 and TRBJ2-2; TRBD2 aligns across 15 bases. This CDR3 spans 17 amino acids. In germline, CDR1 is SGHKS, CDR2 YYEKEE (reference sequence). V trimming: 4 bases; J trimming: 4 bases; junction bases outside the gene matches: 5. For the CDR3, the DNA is TGTGCCAGCAGCCCTGGACTAGCGGGAGGGGGCACCGGGGAGCTGTTTTTT. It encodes CASSPGLAGGGTGELFF.

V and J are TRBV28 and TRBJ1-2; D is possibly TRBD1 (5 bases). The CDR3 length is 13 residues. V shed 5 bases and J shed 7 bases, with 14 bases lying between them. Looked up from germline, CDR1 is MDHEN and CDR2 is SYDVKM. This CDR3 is CASSGTDGGGYTF. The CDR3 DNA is TGTGCCAGCAGTGGGACGGATGGGGGTGGCTACACCTTC.

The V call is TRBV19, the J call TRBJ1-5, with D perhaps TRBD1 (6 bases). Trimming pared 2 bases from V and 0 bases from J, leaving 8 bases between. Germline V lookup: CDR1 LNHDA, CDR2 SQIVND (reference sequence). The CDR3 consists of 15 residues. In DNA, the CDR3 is TGTGCCAGTAGTATAAAGGGGGGTAGCAATCAGCCCCAGCATTTT. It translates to CASSIKGGSNQPQHF.

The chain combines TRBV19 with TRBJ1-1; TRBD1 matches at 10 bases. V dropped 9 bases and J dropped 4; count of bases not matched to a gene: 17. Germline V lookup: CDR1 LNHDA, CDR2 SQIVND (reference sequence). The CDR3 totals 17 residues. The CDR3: CASDGPRDRGYGTEAFF. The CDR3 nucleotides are TGTGCCAGCGACGGACCTCGGGACAGGGGCTATGGCACTGAAGCTTTCTTT.

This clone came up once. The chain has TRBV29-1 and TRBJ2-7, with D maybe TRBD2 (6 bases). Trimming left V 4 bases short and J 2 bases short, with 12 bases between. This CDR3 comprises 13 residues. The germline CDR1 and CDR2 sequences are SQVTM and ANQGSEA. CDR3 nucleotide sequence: TGCAGCGTTGTTAGTTCGGGAGCCTACGAGCAGTACTTC. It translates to CSVVSSGAYEQYF.

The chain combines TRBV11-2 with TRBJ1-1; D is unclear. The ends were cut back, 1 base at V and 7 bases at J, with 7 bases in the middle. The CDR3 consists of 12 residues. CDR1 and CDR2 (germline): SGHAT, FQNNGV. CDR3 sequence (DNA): TGTGCCAGCAGCTTAGCTTTGTATGAAGCTTTCTTT. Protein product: CASSLALYEAFF.

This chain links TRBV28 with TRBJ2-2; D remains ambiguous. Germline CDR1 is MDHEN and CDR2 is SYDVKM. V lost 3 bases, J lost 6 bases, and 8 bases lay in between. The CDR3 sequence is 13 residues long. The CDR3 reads CASSFPGAGELFF. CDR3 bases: TGTGCCAGCAGTTTTCCTGGGGCCGGGGAGCTGTTTTTT.

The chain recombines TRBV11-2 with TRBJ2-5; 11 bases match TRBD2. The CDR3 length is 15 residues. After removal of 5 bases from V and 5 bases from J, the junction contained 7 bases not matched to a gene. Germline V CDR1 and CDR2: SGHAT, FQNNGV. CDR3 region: CASSPLAGGLETQYF. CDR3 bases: TGTGCCAGCAGCCCCTTAGCGGGAGGGCTGGAGACCCAGTACTTC.

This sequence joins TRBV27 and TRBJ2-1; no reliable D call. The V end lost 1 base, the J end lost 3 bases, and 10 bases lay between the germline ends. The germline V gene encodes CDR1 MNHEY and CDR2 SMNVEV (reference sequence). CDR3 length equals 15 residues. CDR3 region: CASSLFDGLYNEQFF. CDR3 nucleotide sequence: TGTGCCAGCAGTTTATTCGACGGTCTCTACAATGAGCAGTTCTTC.

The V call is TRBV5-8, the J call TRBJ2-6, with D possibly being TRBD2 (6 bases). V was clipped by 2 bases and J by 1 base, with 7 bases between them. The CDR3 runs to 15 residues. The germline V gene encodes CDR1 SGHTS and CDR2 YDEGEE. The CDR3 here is CASSLGGSGANVLTF. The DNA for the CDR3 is TGTGCCAGCAGCTTAGGAGGGTCTGGGGCCAACGTCCTGACTTTC.

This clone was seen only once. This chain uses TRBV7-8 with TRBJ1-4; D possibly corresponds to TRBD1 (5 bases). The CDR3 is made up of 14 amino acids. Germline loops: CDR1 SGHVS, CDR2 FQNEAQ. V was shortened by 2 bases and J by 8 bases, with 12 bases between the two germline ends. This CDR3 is CASSLMGGDEKLFF. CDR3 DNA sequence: TGTGCCAGCAGCTTAATGGGAGGGGACGAAAAACTGTTTTTT.

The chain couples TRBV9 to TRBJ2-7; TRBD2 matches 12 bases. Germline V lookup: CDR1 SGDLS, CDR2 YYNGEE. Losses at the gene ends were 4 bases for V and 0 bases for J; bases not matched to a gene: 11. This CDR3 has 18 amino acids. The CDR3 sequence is CASSPGLAGGLSSYEQYF. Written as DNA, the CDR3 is TGTGCCAGCAGCCCGGGACTAGCGGGTGGATTGAGCTCCTACGAGCAGTACTTC.

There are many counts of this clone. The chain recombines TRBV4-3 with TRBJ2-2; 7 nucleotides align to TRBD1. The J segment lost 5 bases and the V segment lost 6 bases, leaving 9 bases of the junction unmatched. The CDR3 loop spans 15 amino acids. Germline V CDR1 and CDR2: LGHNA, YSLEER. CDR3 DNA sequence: TGCGCCAGCAGTTTGGCCGTACAGGGGACCGGGGAGCTGTTTTTT. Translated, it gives CASSLAVQGTGELFF.

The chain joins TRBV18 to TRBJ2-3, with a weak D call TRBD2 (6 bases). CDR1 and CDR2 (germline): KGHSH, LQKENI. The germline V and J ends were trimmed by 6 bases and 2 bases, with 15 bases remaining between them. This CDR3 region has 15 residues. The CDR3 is CASSPGGGPTDTQYF. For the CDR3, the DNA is TGTGCCAGCTCCCCTGGTGGAGGGCCCACAGATACGCAGTATTTT.

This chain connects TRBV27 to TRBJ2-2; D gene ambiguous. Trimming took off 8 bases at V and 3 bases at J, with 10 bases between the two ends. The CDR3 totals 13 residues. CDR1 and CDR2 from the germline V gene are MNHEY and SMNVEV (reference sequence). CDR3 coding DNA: TGTGCCAGCTCCAAATTGGACACCGGGGAGCTGTTTTTT. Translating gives CASSKLDTGELFF.

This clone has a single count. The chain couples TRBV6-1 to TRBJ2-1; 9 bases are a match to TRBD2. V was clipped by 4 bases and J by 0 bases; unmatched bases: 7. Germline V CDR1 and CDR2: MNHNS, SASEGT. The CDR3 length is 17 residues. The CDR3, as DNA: TGTGCCAGCAGTGTCACTAGCGGGCCATACTCCTACAATGAGCAGTTCTTC. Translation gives CASSVTSGPYSYNEQFF.